Shown below are 18 T cell receptor beta chains from a single sample sequenced in a study of neoadjuvant nivolumab and ipilimumab in lung cancer. TCRdb's copy holds only in-frame clones and misses some; the assay was immunoSEQ multiplex PCR. This table has under 35,000 clones, less than 95% appearing once. The sequences come from peripheral blood, collected after neoadjuvant nivolumab, alone or with ipilimumab, at or shortly before surgery. These receptors were obtained from an adult with non-small cell lung cancer.

Only a few counts were recorded for this clone. The sample carries other DNA sequences with the same CDR3. The rearrangement links TRBV5-1 to TRBJ2-5; D unresolved. Germline CDR1 SGHRS, CDR2 YFSETQ. The CDR3 contains 12 residues. V lost 0 bases to trimming and J lost 1 base, with 1 base between them. CDR3 sequence reads: CASSLAQETQYF. In DNA form, the CDR3 reads TGCGCCAGCAGCTTGGCCCAAGAGACCCAGTACTTC.

The rearrangement links TRBV6-1 to TRBJ1-1, with D possibly being TRBD1 (5 bases). CDR1 and CDR2 from the germline V gene are MNHNS and SASEGT. The V and J ends lost 3 bases and 10 bases respectively, with 15 bases between them. The length of the CDR3 is 13 residues. The CDR3 loop is CASSDYEGSRAFF. CDR3 DNA: TGTGCCAGCAGTGATTACGAGGGGTCGAGAGCTTTCTTT.

The chain links TRBV20-1 to TRBJ2-1; D tentatively reads TRBD1 or TRBD2 (5 bases each). Germline CDR1 is DFQATT and CDR2 is SNEGSKA (reference sequence). The V end was cut by 6 bases, the J end by 7 bases, with 7 bases between. The CDR3 spans 10 residues. The CDR3 region is CSAWGNEQFF. DNA for the CDR3: TGCAGTGCCTGGGGGAATGAGCAGTTCTTC.

The rearrangement uses TRBV5-8 and TRBJ1-5; unclear D gene. The CDR3 sequence is 14 residues long. Germline loops: CDR1 SGHTS, CDR2 YDEGEE. V lost 4 bases and J 10 bases, leaving 18 bases between the germline ends. CDR3 in amino acids: CASSPEGRTRPQHF. CDR3 bases: TGTGCCAGCAGCCCGGAAGGGAGGACCAGACCCCAGCATTTT.

In this sample, this clone turned up once. The gene calls are TRBV2 and TRBJ2-2; no clear D gene. V dropped 8 bases and J dropped 6 bases, with 10 bases sitting between them. Germline V lookup: CDR1 SNHLY, CDR2 FYNNEI. The CDR3 sequence is 12 residues long. In DNA, the CDR3 is TGTGCCAGCCGATATAGGCCCGGGGAGCTGTTTTTT. It is translated as CASRYRPGELFF.

The chain couples TRBV9 to TRBJ2-7; weak D call: TRBD1 (5 bases). Germline V gene lookup returns CDR1 SGDLS and CDR2 YYNGEE. The CDR3 covers 16 residues. The V gene lost 2 bases and the J gene lost 6 bases, with 21 bases spanning the gap. CDR3 loop: CASSVSVGLRGSEQYF. DNA for the CDR3: TGTGCCAGCAGCGTGTCCGTTGGATTAAGGGGCTCCGAGCAGTACTTC.

The chain is built from TRBV6-1 and TRBJ2-4; tentatively, D is TRBD1 (5 bases). Trimming shortened V by 1 base and J by 7 bases, and 14 bases separated the two germline ends. The V gene's germline CDR1 is MNHNS and CDR2 SASEGT. This CDR3 is 15 amino acids long. In nucleotides, the CDR3 is TGTGCCAGCAGTGAAGTAAGGACAAAGGGGAACATTCAGTACTTC. Translating gives CASSEVRTKGNIQYF.

The rearrangement joins TRBV9 to TRBJ1-1; possibly TRBD1 for D (5 bases). Germline V gives CDR1 SGDLS, CDR2 YYNGEE. The V gene lost 2 bases and the J gene lost 0 bases, with 11 bases spanning the gap. This CDR3 has 15 amino acids. The CDR3 loop is CASSVRDDLNTEAFF. The CDR3 DNA reads TGTGCCAGCAGCGTCCGGGACGACCTGAACACTGAAGCTTTCTTT.

The chain is built from TRBV25-1 and TRBJ2-1; D might be TRBD2 (5 bases). V lost 6 bases and J 6 bases, leaving 15 bases between the germline ends. The CDR3 is 14 amino acids. CDR1 is MGHDK, CDR2 SYGVNS, per germline. The CDR3 region has the DNA TGTGCCAGCAGCTCATCCCGACTAAGCAATGAGCAGTTCTTC. Protein product: CASSSSRLSNEQFF.

The V and J genes are TRBV6-1 and TRBJ1-3; D gene ambiguous. CDR1 is MNHNS, CDR2 SASEGT, per germline. V lost 2 bases and J 6 bases, leaving 5 bases between the germline ends. The CDR3 spans 12 residues. The CDR3 loop reads CASSEYVNTIYF. As DNA, the CDR3 is TGTGCCAGCAGTGAATATGTAAACACCATATATTTT.

V and J are TRBV6-5 and TRBJ2-4, with 8 bases that match TRBD2. The J segment lost 3 bases and the V segment lost 0 bases, leaving 4 bases of the junction unmatched. CDR1 MNHEY and CDR2 SVGAGI come from the germline V gene. This CDR3 has 16 amino acids. The CDR3 here is CASSYSYLAGKNIQYF. The CDR3 bases are TGTGCCAGCAGTTACTCGTATCTAGCGGGCAAAAACATTCAGTACTTC.

This chain connects TRBV5-1 to TRBJ2-7, with 10 bases aligning to TRBD2. CDR3 length: 16 amino acids. The germline V gene encodes CDR1 SGHRS and CDR2 YFSETQ. The V gene end was trimmed by 0 bases and the J gene end by 9 bases; junction bases not matched to a gene: 12. The CDR3 reads CASSLGSGGPAGRQYF. Written as DNA, the CDR3 is TGCGCCAGCAGCTTGGGTAGCGGGGGGCCCGCCGGAAGGCAGTACTTC.

The rearrangement links TRBV7-2 to TRBJ2-2; either TRBD1 or TRBD2 may fit D (5 bases each). V gave up 3 bases and J gave up 0 bases, with 14 bases separating them. CDR1 is SGHTA, CDR2 FQGNSA, per germline. CDR3 length equals 17 residues. The CDR3 DNA is TGTGCCAGCAGCTTTCCTGGGGACCCCGCGAACACCGGGGAGCTGTTTTTT. It specifies CASSFPGDPANTGELFF.

The rearrangement joins TRBV7-9 to TRBJ1-1; TRBD1 agrees at 7 bases. V gave up 2 bases and J gave up 4 bases; unmatched junction bases: 7. Germline CDR1 and CDR2: SEHNR and FQNEAQ (reference sequence). CDR3 length equals 15 residues. The CDR3 here is CASSLSTTGITEAFF. The CDR3 DNA reads as TGTGCCAGCAGCTTAAGCACGACAGGGATCACTGAAGCTTTCTTT.

Concerning this clone: The same CDR3 can be traced to other DNA sequences in this sample. The chain employs TRBV5-1 and TRBJ2-5, with 11 positions matching TRBD2. The V segment lost 0 bases and the J segment 0 bases; nucleotides outside the gene matches: 1. The V gene's germline CDR1 is SGHRS and CDR2 YFSETQ. CDR3 length: 16 residues. For the CDR3, the DNA is TGCGCCAGCAGCTTGGGACTAGCGGGAAACCAAGAGACCCAGTACTTC. Encoded protein: CASSLGLAGNQETQYF.

The chain carries TRBV6-6 and TRBJ1-2, with a weak D call TRBD1 (5 bases). The CDR3 runs 15 residues. V dropped 0 bases and J dropped 6 bases, with 14 bases sitting between them. Germline V gene sequence: CDR1 MNHNY, CDR2 SVGAGI (reference sequence). CDR3 protein: CASSYSKRGADGYTF. In DNA form, the CDR3 reads TGTGCCAGCAGTTACTCGAAGAGGGGCGCGGATGGCTACACCTTC.

The chain links TRBV18 to TRBJ1-2; unclear D gene. The CDR3 length is 15 residues. Germline V gene data show CDR1 as KGHSH and CDR2 as LQKENI. V dropped 0 bases and J dropped 8 bases, with 16 bases sitting between them. The CDR3 DNA reads TGTGCCAGCTCACCACCAGAAGCAAGTGGTGGGGGCTACACCTTC. This encodes CASSPPEASGGGYTF. The whole variable domain, filled in from reference TRBV18 and TRBJ1-2, reads NAGVMQNPRHLVRRRGQEARLRCSPMKGHSHVYWYRQLPEEGLKFMVYLQKENIIDESGMPKERFSAEFPKEGPSILRIQQVVRGDSAAYFCASSPPEASGGGYTFGSGTRLTVV.

J is TRBJ2-2 and V is TRBV4-1, with TRBD1 matching 11 bases. CDR3 length: 16 amino acids. Germline values: CDR1 MGHRA, CDR2 YSYEKL. The V gene end was trimmed by 6 bases and the J gene end by 8 bases; junction bases not matched to a gene: 11. CDR3 nucleotide sequence: TGCGCCAGCAGTTCAAGGACAGGGGGCTTTAATGGGGAGCTGTTTTTT. As protein: CASSSRTGGFNGELFF.